The 11 T cell receptor beta chains presented below share a single source sample, sequenced in a study of beta chain features in type 1 diabetes. Sequenced material consisted of expressed TCRB transcripts (all of the isolated RNA was reverse transcribed). TCRdb's copy holds only in-frame clones and misses some; the assay was immunoSEQ multiplex PCR. This table has under 950,000 clones, roughly 15% appearing once. What was sequenced was naive CD4+ T cells from blood. All receptors derive from a young woman in good health.

The rearrangement links TRBV2 to TRBJ1-1, with D possibly TRBD1 on 5 matching bases. The V and J ends lost 5 bases and 2 bases respectively, with 12 bases between them. The CDR3 extends over 14 amino acids. Per the germline V gene, CDR1 is SNHLY and CDR2 is FYNNEI. The CDR3 DNA is TGTGCCAGCAGTTTCCGGGACTTCAACACTGAAGCTTTCTTT. Translated: CASSFRDFNTEAFF.

This clone was detected only a few times. V usage is TRBV7-6 and J usage is TRBJ2-1, with D tentatively TRBD2 (6 bases). This CDR3 has 15 residues. V was cut by 4 bases and J by 1 base, with 11 bases left in between. Per the germline V gene, CDR1 is SGHVS and CDR2 is FNYEAQ. This CDR3 is CASSSSGLSYNEQFF. The CDR3 coding sequence is TGTGCCAGCAGCTCAAGCGGGCTATCCTACAATGAGCAGTTCTTC.

A note on this clone: The identical CDR3 is also encoded by other nucleotide sequences in the sample. This rearrangement joins TRBV7-9 to TRBJ2-5; perhaps TRBD2 as D (5 bases). The V gene's germline CDR1 is SEHNR and CDR2 FQNEAQ (reference sequence). Trimming shortened V by 2 bases and J by 5 bases, and 12 bases separated the two germline ends. The CDR3 is made up of 14 amino acids. The CDR3 nucleotides read TGTGCCAGCAGCTTATTCGAGGGAAGGGAGACCCAGTACTTC. This codes for CASSLFEGRETQYF.

This chain links TRBV7-2 with TRBJ2-7; D is uncertain. V was trimmed by 1 base and J by 9 bases, leaving 10 bases between them. CDR1 is SGHTA and CDR2 is FQGNSA in the germline V gene. This CDR3 spans 12 amino acids. CDR3 protein: CASSLEGWVQYF. DNA for the CDR3: TGTGCCAGCAGCTTAGAAGGGTGGGTGCAGTACTTC.

The V call is TRBV5-6, the J call TRBJ2-1; TRBD2 aligns across 8 bases. Germline loops: CDR1 SGHDT, CDR2 YYEEEE. V lost 3 bases and J lost 6; bases outside the gene matches: 11. This CDR3 is 16 amino acids long. The CDR3 spells CASSWLREGMGNEQFF. CDR3 coding DNA: TGTGCCAGCAGCTGGTTACGGGAGGGTATGGGCAATGAGCAGTTCTTC.

This chain connects TRBV7-2 to TRBJ2-2; 7 bases align to TRBD1. The CDR3 totals 16 residues. Trimming took 1 base from V and 0 from J; bases not matched to a gene: 2. Germline V lookup: CDR1 SGHTA, CDR2 FQGNSA. CDR3 sequence reads: CASSLGTGPNTGELFF. The CDR3 bases are TGTGCCAGCAGCTTAGGGACAGGCCCGAACACCGGGGAGCTGTTTTTT.

This clone turned up a few times. This chain uses TRBV6-1 with TRBJ2-7; a weak D match, TRBD1 (8 bases). Trimming removed 7 bases at V and 5 bases at J, with 18 bases between. The CDR3 extends over 14 amino acids. Germline CDR1 and CDR2: MNHNS and SASEGT. CDR3 sequence (DNA): TGTGCCAGCATTTTGAGGACAGGGAGGGACGAGCAGTACTTC. It specifies CASILRTGRDEQYF.

This clone was found a few times. The same CDR3 is also encoded by other DNA sequences in this sample. This chain uses TRBV28 with TRBJ2-1; maybe TRBD1 (5 bases). Germline assignment: CDR1 MDHEN and CDR2 SYDVKM. The CDR3 contains 11 residues. The ends were cut back, 1 base at V and 10 bases at J, with 5 bases in the middle. DNA of the CDR3: TGTGCCAGCAGTTTATCAGGGGAGCAGTTCTTC. This translates into CASSLSGEQFF.

This clone has a handful of counts. This chain uses TRBV10-3 with TRBJ1-5; D gene unclear. The CDR3 covers 13 residues. The V gene lost 2 bases and the J gene lost 4 bases, with 6 bases spanning the gap. Germline CDR1 is ENHRY and CDR2 is SYGVKD. As DNA, the CDR3 is TGTGCCATCAGTGAGCAGGTAAATCAGCCCCAGCATTTT. This gives the protein CAISEQVNQPQHF.

This clone was picked up a small number of times. The genes are TRBV5-1 and TRBJ2-1, with 9 bases identical to TRBD2. CDR3 size: 15 residues. After removal of 2 bases from V and 2 bases from J, the junction contained 2 bases not matched to a gene. The germline gives CDR1 SGHRS, CDR2 YFSETQ. The CDR3 DNA reads TGCGCCAGCAGCTTTCCTAGCGGGGCCTACAATGAGCAGTTCTTC. Protein sequence: CASSFPSGAYNEQFF. Drawing the rest from reference TRBV5-1 and TRBJ2-1, the complete variable domain is KAGVTQTPRYLIKTRGQQVTLSCSPISGHRSVSWYQQTPGQGLQFLFEYFSETQRNKGNFPGRFSGRQFSNSRSEMNVSTLELGDSALYLCASSFPSGAYNEQFFGPGTRLTVL.

This clone was seen a few times. V gene TRBV4-1 combines with J gene TRBJ2-6, with a weak D call TRBD2 (5 bases). V was clipped by 3 bases and J by 0 bases, with 12 bases between them. The CDR3 has 17 amino acids. Germline CDR1 reads MGHRA; CDR2 reads YSYEKL. The CDR3 DNA sequence: TGCGCCAGCAGCCAGGGAGTGCAGATCTCTGGGGCCAACGTCCTGACTTTC. It encodes CASSQGVQISGANVLTF.